This is a list of T cell receptor beta chains from one sample in a study of siplizumab effects on memory and regulatory T cells. Clones were sequenced by immunoSEQ multiplex PCR, and TCRdb holds only the in-frame ones, with some missing. Altogether roughly 100,000 clones are present, roughly 91% being singletons, with the ten largest covering around 0.29%. Sequencing used CD4+ T cells sorted from blood. The receptor source for this set is a human donor in good health. Both conserved end residues are part of each CDR3. A D gene is named only where the DNA matches it firmly. Rows give clone size only sometimes, using once, few, many, or a class for an expanded clone.

>-|TRBJ2-1|few|TRBV27
TGTGCCAGCAGTCCTAGGACAGGGGCGGGGGGTGAGCAGTTCTTC
CASSPRTGAGGEQFF
>TRBD2|TRBJ2-3|-|TRBV7-9
TGTGCCAGCAGCTTAACGACTAGCGGGGCCACAGATACGCAGTATTTT
CASSLTTSGATDTQYF
>-|TRBJ2-5|once|TRBV23-1
TGCGCCAGCAGTCAATGTGTCCCGGGGACCCAGTACTTC
CASSQCVPGTQYF
>TRBD1|TRBJ1-2|-|TRBV18
TGTGCCAGCTCACCGAAAACCGGGACAGGGACTAACTATGGCTACACCTTC
CASSPKTGTGTNYGYTF
>-|TRBJ2-7|-|TRBV6-5
TGTGCCAGCAGTTACAGAACAGAACTGGACGAGCAGTACTTC
CASSYRTELDEQYF
>TRBD2|TRBJ2-1|-|TRBV19
TGTGCCAGTAGAGGGGCCGGGACTAGCGCTATATATGAGCAGTTCTTC
CASRGAGTSAIYEQFF
>-|TRBJ1-5|-|TRBV30
TGTGCCTGGAGTGGGGGGAGGGGTCAGCCCCAGCATTTT
CAWSGGRGQPQHF
>TRBD1|TRBJ2-5|-|TRBV10-3
TGTGCCACCCGACAGGGCCCCCAAGAGACCCAGTACTTC
CATRQGPQETQYF
>-|TRBJ2-5|-|TRBV6-5
TGTGCCAGCAGTAAATCGGAGACCCAGTACTTC
CASSKSETQYF
>-|TRBJ2-3|-|TRBV28
TGTGCCAGCAGCCTAAGAGGATCAACGCAGTATTTT
CASSLRGSTQYF
>-|TRBJ2-1|-|TRBV7-9
TGTGCCAGCAGCCCCCAGCGGGTCAACAATGAGCAGTTCTTC
CASSPQRVNNEQFF
>TRBD1|TRBJ1-2|-|TRBV6-6
TGTGCCAGCAGTCCGGGGACAGGGCTCTATGGCTACACCTTC
CASSPGTGLYGYTF
>TRBD2|TRBJ2-5|-|TRBV5-1
TGCGCCAGCAGCTTTAGCGGGGACCGGGTCGAGACCCAGTACTTC
CASSFSGDRVETQYF
>TRBD2|TRBJ2-5|-|TRBV6-5
TGTGCCAGCAGTTACCTGGGACTAGCGGAAGAGACCCAGTACTTC
CASSYLGLAEETQYF
>-|TRBJ2-1|-|TRBV11-1
TGTGCCAGCAGCTTTAAAGAGGGGTTTGCCTACAATGAGCAGTTCTTC
CASSFKEGFAYNEQFF
>-|TRBJ2-7|-|TRBV5-1
TGCGCCAGCAGCTTGGTTGGACAGTTCTACGAGCAGTACTTC
CASSLVGQFYEQYF
>-|TRBJ2-5|once|TRBV5-1
TGCGCCAGCAGCTTAGGAGACAGCCAAGAGACCCAGTACTTC
CASSLGDSQETQYF
>-|TRBJ1-3|-|TRBV19
TGTGCCAGTAGGCCCCTCGGCTCTGGAAACACCATATATTTT
CASRPLGSGNTIYF
>TRBD1|TRBJ1-5|-|TRBV19
TGTGCCAGTAGTATGGGACAGCTCAATCAGCCCCAGCATTTT
CASSMGQLNQPQHF
>-|TRBJ1-6|-|TRBV5-4
TGTGCCAGCAGTACCGGGGGAGACTATAATTCACCCCTCCACTTT
CASSTGGDYNSPLHF
>-|TRBJ2-2|-|TRBV2
TGTGCCAGCCAAATTGACAGCGCCAAAGTTTTCGCGAACACCGGGGAGCTGTTTTTT
CASQIDSAKVFANTGELFF
>-|TRBJ2-7|-|TRBV6-5
TGTGCCAGCAGTAACCGGGCCGTGGTCGCATACGAGCAGTACTTC
CASSNRAVVAYEQYF
>TRBD2|TRBJ2-5|once|TRBV5-1
TGCGCCAGCAGCGACCTAGCGGGGGGTGCCGAGACCCAGTACTTC
CASSDLAGGAETQYF
>-|TRBJ2-7|-|TRBV5-1
TGCGCCAGCAGCCTGCTGTTGGGGAGCTCCTACGAGCAGTACTTC
CASSLLLGSSYEQYF
>TRBD2|TRBJ2-7|-|TRBV30
TGTGCCTGGAGTGTATCTTATAGCGGGAAGATAGGCGAGCAGTACTTC
CAWSVSYSGKIGEQYF
>TRBD1|TRBJ1-4|-|TRBV6-1
TGTGCCAGCAGTGATCTACTTCCGGGACAGGCGTTTACTTTTGAAAAACTGTTTTTT
CASSDLLPGQAFTFEKLFF
>-|TRBJ2-3|-|TRBV9
TGTGCCAGCAGCGTAGCAGGAACAGATACGCAGTATTTT
CASSVAGTDTQYF
>TRBD1|TRBJ1-2|-|TRBV30
TGTGCCTGGAGTGTCCAGGGGGCGGACTATGGCTACACCTTC
CAWSVQGADYGYTF
>TRBD2|TRBJ2-5|-|TRBV9
TGTGCCAGCAGCGCAAGTCCGGGACTACAAGAGACCCAGTACTTC
CASSASPGLQETQYF
>-|TRBJ2-1|-|TRBV5-1
TGCGCCAGCAGCTTGGCGGCAGGTTCGCTGCCAAGAAACAATGAGCAGTTCTTC
CASSLAAGSLPRNNEQFF
>-|TRBJ2-3|once|TRBV5-1
TGCGCCAGCAGCATAGGTCCCCCCACTATCGATACGCAGTATTTT
CASSIGPPTIDTQYF
>-|TRBJ2-3|-|TRBV6-5
TGTGCCAGCACCGATCTATATACGCAGTATTTT
CASTDLYTQYF